Each of the 24 T cell receptor beta chains below was sequenced from the same sample in a study of PD-1 blockade in classical Hodgkin lymphoma. Profiling relied on immunoSEQ multiplex PCR, and the TCRdb table lists in-frame clones only, not all of them. Of around 60,000 clones listed, roughly nine tenths are singletons. Time point given: cycle 4 day 1 (C4D1), after 6 weeks of nivolumab. Each patient's relapse followed autologous stem cell transplantation, and brentuximab vedotin exposure varied. Sequencing used peripheral blood mononuclear cells (PBMCs), obtained before the fourth cycle of nivolumab. Receptors were obtained from a human donor with classical Hodgkin lymphoma.

CDR3 sequence reads: CARPVAGTATHGYTF. CDR3 nucleotides: TGTGCCAGACCGGTGGCAGGGACAGCAACTCATGGCTACACCTTC. The chain couples TRBV2 to TRBJ1-2; 7 nucleotides agree with TRBD1. This CDR3 contains 15 residues. CDR1 is SNHLY, CDR2 FYNNEI, per germline. Unmatched junction bases numbered 16, after V lost 9 bases and J lost 6 bases.

The chain couples TRBV4-1 to TRBJ2-7; D is uncertain. The ends were cut back, 4 bases at V and 3 bases at J, with 10 bases in the middle. Per germline, CDR1 MGHRA and CDR2 YSYEKL. The CDR3 length is 13 residues. The CDR3 DNA follows: TGCGCCAGCAGCCCTTCTCGGTTCTACGAGCAGTACTTC. Translation gives CASSPSRFYEQYF.

This sequence joins TRBV5-1 and TRBJ1-1, with D unresolved. Germline assignment: CDR1 SGHRS and CDR2 YFSETQ. Trimming stripped 5 bases from V and 5 bases from J, with 16 bases between. The CDR3 is 14 residues long. The CDR3 DNA sequence: TGCGCCAGCAGTTTGCGGACGGTTGGGACTGAAGCTTTCTTT. Its translation: CASSLRTVGTEAFF.

The V and J genes are TRBV6-6 and TRBJ1-3; TRBD1 aligns across 7 bases. Germline-derived CDR1 and CDR2 are MNHNY and SVGAGI (reference sequence). CDR3 length: 15 residues. J lost 2 bases, V lost 6 bases, and 7 bases had no gene match. CDR3 region: CASSPTGRAGNTIYF. DNA of the CDR3: TGTGCCAGCAGCCCGACAGGGCGGGCTGGAAACACCATATATTTT.

V is TRBV21-1 and J is TRBJ2-7. TRBV21-1 is shown as a pseudogene. There are 16 residues in the CDR3. CDR3 DNA: TGTGCCAGCAGCAAAGCGCATTGGACCCACTCCTACGAGCAGTACTTC. Protein sequence: CASSKAHWTHSYEQYF.

This clone was observed a few times. The rearrangement joins TRBV30 to TRBJ1-1; D might be TRBD1 (5 bases). Trimming removed 0 bases from V and 0 bases from J, with 8 bases in between. Germline CDR1 and CDR2: GTSNPN and SVGIG (reference sequence). The CDR3 covers 14 residues. This CDR3 is CAWSVGGMNTEAFF. The CDR3 coding sequence is TGTGCCTGGAGTGTGGGGGGTATGAACACTGAAGCTTTCTTT.

The chain joins TRBV27 to TRBJ1-2; tentatively, D is TRBD1 (5 bases). CDR3 size: 13 residues. V was trimmed by 0 bases and J by 4 bases, leaving 6 bases between them. Germline CDR1 and CDR2: MNHEY and SMNVEV (reference sequence). DNA for the CDR3: TGTGCCAGCAGTTTATCTGGGGGCTATGGCTACACCTTC. Its protein is CASSLSGGYGYTF.

This chain connects TRBV6-5 to TRBJ1-4; 7 bases are a match to TRBD1. CDR3 length equals 15 residues. Losses at the gene ends were 3 bases for V and 5 bases for J; bases not matched to a gene: 6. Per the germline V gene, CDR1 is MNHEY and CDR2 is SVGAGI. CDR3 amino acids: CASSYGTVLNEKLFF. The CDR3 bases are TGTGCCAGCAGTTATGGGACAGTCCTAAATGAAAAACTGTTTTTT.

This chain joins TRBV25-1 and TRBJ1-4; maybe TRBD1 (6 bases). V lost 7 bases to trimming and J lost 8 bases, with 17 bases between them. CDR3 length: 14 residues. The germline V gene encodes CDR1 MGHDK and CDR2 SYGVNS. The CDR3 loop is CASTLSGGREKLFF. CDR3 nucleotides: TGTGCCAGCACCCTTTCGGGGGGCCGGGAAAAACTGTTTTTT.

The V call is TRBV6-1, the J call TRBJ2-7; D possibly corresponds to TRBD2 (6 bases). The ends were cut back, 7 bases at V and 6 bases at J, with 13 bases in the middle. Germline CDR1 is MNHNS and CDR2 is SASEGT. The CDR3 contains 12 residues. The CDR3 region has the DNA TGTGCCAGCAATCTTGGGGGGTCCGAGCAGTACTTC. Its translation: CASNLGGSEQYF.

J is TRBJ1-4 and V is TRBV7-9; 9 bases match TRBD1. The length of the CDR3 is 15 residues. CDR1 is SEHNR and CDR2 is FQNEAQ in the germline V gene (reference sequence). Unmatched junction bases numbered 2, after V lost 1 base and J lost 5 bases. This CDR3 reads CASSLGGTGNEKLFF. CDR3 DNA: TGTGCCAGCAGCTTAGGGGGGACAGGGAATGAAAAACTGTTTTTT.

The chain links TRBV18 to TRBJ1-5; D ambiguous. Trimming removed 2 bases at V and 3 bases at J, with 8 bases between. This CDR3 is built from 14 residues. Germline assignment: CDR1 KGHSH and CDR2 LQKENI. In nucleotides, the CDR3 is TGTGCCAGCTCACCAGGGGTTCCCAATCAGCCCCAGCATTTT. Its translation: CASSPGVPNQPQHF.

The chain carries TRBV6-6 and TRBJ2-7, with 9 positions matching TRBD2. The CDR3 is 15 amino acids. The J segment lost 2 bases and the V segment lost 2 bases, leaving 4 bases of the junction unmatched. In germline, CDR1 is MNHNY, CDR2 SVGAGI (reference sequence). The CDR3 here is CASSYGAGGTYEQYF. For the CDR3, the DNA is TGTGCCAGCAGTTACGGGGCGGGGGGGACCTACGAGCAGTACTTC.

This chain joins TRBV11-2 and TRBJ1-3; 8 bases line up with TRBD1. J gave up 0 bases and V 5 bases, and 6 bases lay outside the gene matches. The CDR3 sequence is 16 residues long. Per germline, CDR1 SGHAT and CDR2 FQNNGV. CDR3 sequence reads: CASSLIQGASGNTIYF. DNA for the CDR3: TGTGCCAGCAGCCTAATCCAGGGGGCCTCTGGAAACACCATATATTTT.

This clone was counted only a few times. Other DNA sequences in this specimen translate into the identical CDR3. The chain uses TRBV5-1 and TRBJ2-3; TRBD2 aligns across 7 bases. The junction had 7 bases not matched to a gene; V was cut back by 2 bases and J by 4 bases. Germline values: CDR1 SGHRS, CDR2 YFSETQ. The length of the CDR3 is 15 residues. CDR3 loop: CASSLGLAAPDTQYF. CDR3 sequence (DNA): TGCGCCAGCAGCTTAGGGCTAGCGGCTCCAGATACGCAGTATTTT.

The J gene is TRBJ2-5, the V gene TRBV2; D not resolved. Between the trimmed V and J ends, which lost 9 bases and 5 bases, there was a span of 16 bases. The CDR3 contains 13 residues. The V gene's germline CDR1 is SNHLY and CDR2 FYNNEI. CDR3 sequence reads: CARRYLSRETQYF. CDR3 DNA sequence: TGTGCCAGACGATACCTTAGCCGGGAGACCCAGTACTTC.

The chain carries TRBV6-4 and TRBJ1-2; a weak D match, TRBD1 (5 bases). Germline lookup yields CDR1 MRHNA and CDR2 SNTAGT. The CDR3 is 14 amino acids. Trimming took off 5 bases at V and 7 bases at J, with 17 bases between the two ends. The DNA for the CDR3 is TGTGCCAGCAGTCCCAGGGAGCGTGCGGGTGGCTACACCTTC. Its protein product is CASSPRERAGGYTF.

This chain connects TRBV5-5 to TRBJ2-6; unclear D gene. The V end was cut by 7 bases, the J end by 1 base, with 12 bases between. This CDR3 has 15 amino acids. Germline-derived CDR1 and CDR2 are SGHKS and YYEKEE (reference sequence). CDR3 residues: CASLVILSGANVLTF. The CDR3 DNA reads as TGTGCCAGCCTTGTGATATTGTCTGGGGCCAACGTCCTGACTTTC. Full variable domain (missing parts from reference TRBV5-5 and TRBJ2-6): DAGVTQSPTHLIKTRGQQVTLRCSPISGHKSVSWYQQVLGQGPQFIFQYYEKEERGRGNFPDRFSARQFPNYSSELNVNALLLGDSALYLCASLVILSGANVLTFGAGSRLTVL.

The rearrangement links TRBV28 to TRBJ1-2, with D perhaps TRBD1 (6 bases). Germline assignment: CDR1 MDHEN and CDR2 SYDVKM. This CDR3 contains 14 residues. V lost 5 bases and J 2 bases, leaving 12 bases between the germline ends. DNA for the CDR3: TGTGCCAGCAGTCCGGCCGGGACAAACTATGGCTACACCTTC. Its translation: CASSPAGTNYGYTF.

J is TRBJ1-1 and V is TRBV4-2; weak D call: TRBD1 (5 bases). Trimming removed 1 base from V and 1 base from J, with 7 bases in between. Germline CDR1 and CDR2: LGHNA and YNFKEQ. The CDR3 totals 14 residues. CDR3 coding DNA: TGTGCCAGCAGCCAAGTCGGGGGGAACACTGAAGCTTTCTTT. Protein product: CASSQVGGNTEAFF.

This clone occurred a few times. The chain carries TRBV27 and TRBJ1-1; D ambiguous. V dropped 8 bases and J dropped 1 base, with 11 bases sitting between them. Germline CDR1 reads MNHEY; CDR2 reads SMNVEV (reference sequence). There are 13 residues in the CDR3. The CDR3 DNA is TGTGCCAGCGGCCTTTGGGGGAACACTGAAGCTTTCTTT. Residues: CASGLWGNTEAFF.

The chain uses TRBV11-2 and TRBJ2-4, with D possibly called TRBD1 or TRBD2 (5 bases each). Trimming pared 1 base from V and 13 bases from J, leaving 20 bases between. The germline V gene encodes CDR1 SGHAT and CDR2 FQNNGV. The CDR3 is made up of 15 amino acids. CDR3 residues: CASSLVGGPTNKQYF. The CDR3 coding sequence is TGTGCCAGCAGCTTAGTTGGGGGTCCAACTAACAAACAGTACTTC.

This clone was counted between two and nine times. J is TRBJ1-2 and V is TRBV6-5, with a possible D match to TRBD1 (5 bases). CDR3 length equals 14 residues. Germline V CDR1 and CDR2: MNHEY, SVGAGI. Trimming left V 7 bases short and J 0 bases short, with 12 bases between. The CDR3 DNA reads TGTGCCAGCACCGAGACAGACGCTAACTATGGCTACACCTTC. It translates to CASTETDANYGYTF.

The chain links TRBV6-5 to TRBJ2-1; D remains ambiguous. Looked up from germline, CDR1 is MNHEY and CDR2 is SVGAGI. The CDR3 is made up of 13 amino acids. The germline V and J ends were trimmed by 2 bases and 9 bases, with 11 bases remaining between them. CDR3 amino acids: CASSYDPSREQFF. For the CDR3, the DNA is TGTGCCAGCAGTTACGACCCTTCTCGTGAGCAGTTCTTC.